Following are 3 T cell receptor beta chains from one sample sequenced in a study of memory CD4+ T cells and cytomegalovirus serostatus. Single viable CD3+CD4+CD8-CD45RO+ cells were sorted as the memory CD4+ T cells. Assay: immunoSEQ multiplex PCR; the TCRdb copy retains only in-frame clones and omits some. The sample holds 75,000 to 90,000 clones, over 80% seen once. The sample taken for sequencing was memory CD4+ T cells from blood. The receptors were gathered from an adult in good health and CMV-seronegative.

The chain couples TRBV29-1 to TRBJ2-6, with 7 positions matching TRBD1. V shed 5 bases, J shed 0 bases, and the junction held 7 bases outside the gene matches. Germline V lookup: CDR1 SQVTM, CDR2 ANQGSEA. The CDR3 covers 16 residues. CDR3 coding DNA: TGCAGCGTTCTCCGGACAGGCAACTCTGGGGCCAACGTCCTGACTTTC. Its protein is CSVLRTGNSGANVLTF.

The chain combines TRBV7-9 with TRBJ1-5; 10 bases align to TRBD1. Germline V CDR1 and CDR2: SEHNR, FQNEAQ (reference sequence). V shed 5 bases, J shed 4 bases, and the junction held 5 bases outside the gene matches. The CDR3 length is 15 residues. The CDR3 loop reads CASSPGQGFNQPQHF. As DNA, the CDR3 is TGTGCCAGCAGCCCGGGACAGGGGTTTAATCAGCCCCAGCATTTT.

V is TRBV5-1 and J is TRBJ1-5; D is ambiguous. V lost 1 base to trimming and J lost 1 base, with 9 bases between them. The length of the CDR3 is 15 residues. CDR1 and CDR2 from the germline V gene are SGHRS and YFSETQ. This CDR3 is CASSLRPNSNQPQHF. The CDR3 nucleotides are TGCGCCAGCAGCTTGAGGCCGAACAGCAATCAGCCCCAGCATTTT.